This passage covers 16 T cell receptor beta chains from one sample sequenced in a study of CD8 T cells in Susac syndrome. Reverse transcription of roughly 0.5 to 1 ug RNA was performed with random hexamers. TCRdb ran MiXCR on the immunoSEQ multiplex PCR reads and lists one entry per CDR3 protein. The sample records roughly 88,000 distinct CDR3 sequences, 90% to 97% being singletons. The sample was CD8+ T cells from PBMCs. Every receptor here comes from a human donor with Susac syndrome.

V is TRBV7-8 and J is TRBJ1-3, with D uncertain. Germline CDR1 and CDR2: SGHVS and FQNEAQ. V was shortened by 0 bases and J by 1 base, with 4 bases between the two germline ends. The CDR3 runs 14 residues. CDR3 sequence reads: CASSLAASGNTIYF. The CDR3 nucleotides are TGTGCCAGCAGCTTAGCGGCGTCTGGAAACACCATATATTTT.

The genes are TRBV7-9 and TRBJ2-7; D is unclear. The V end was cut by 3 bases, the J end by 3 bases, with 6 bases between. The CDR3 consists of 12 residues. Germline V gene lookup returns CDR1 SEHNR and CDR2 FQNEAQ (reference sequence). The CDR3 nucleotides are TGTGCCAGCAGCTTTCTCAGCTACGAGCAGTACTTC. It is translated as CASSFLSYEQYF.

CDR3 nucleotides: TGTGCCAGCAGCCAAGGCCTGGACCGGGGCGGACCCACAGATACGCAGTATTTT. This encodes CASSQGLDRGGPTDTQYF. J is TRBJ2-3 and V is TRBV4-2, with D possibly being TRBD1 or TRBD2 (5 bases each). The V and J ends lost 1 base and 2 bases respectively, with 19 bases between them. Germline V gene data show CDR1 as LGHNA and CDR2 as YNFKEQ. CDR3 length: 18 residues.

This clonotype appeared a few times. The chain couples TRBV18 to TRBJ2-2, with D possibly being TRBD2 (5 bases). The CDR3 has 12 residues. Per the germline V gene, CDR1 is KGHSH and CDR2 is LQKENI. V was cut by 4 bases and J by 5 bases, with 5 bases left in between. In DNA, the CDR3 is TGTGCCAGCTCACGCGGGACCGGGGAGCTGTTTTTT. This translates into CASSRGTGELFF.

This rearrangement joins TRBV9 to TRBJ2-1; D is ambiguous. Per the germline V gene, CDR1 is SGDLS and CDR2 is YYNGEE. V lost 0 bases and J lost 9, with 10 bases in between. CDR3 size: 13 residues. The CDR3 loop is CASSVAELSEQFF. The CDR3 DNA reads as TGTGCCAGCAGCGTAGCTGAGTTAAGTGAGCAGTTCTTC.

This clonotype was detected only once. The chain carries TRBV20-1 and TRBJ2-2; D is unresolved. This CDR3 has 15 amino acids. The V gene lost 0 bases and the J gene lost 4 bases, with 12 bases spanning the gap. Germline V gene lookup returns CDR1 DFQATT and CDR2 SNEGSKA (reference sequence). This chain's CDR3 is CSARDQALGTGELFF. In nucleotides, the CDR3 is TGCAGTGCTAGAGATCAGGCTCTCGGCACCGGGGAGCTGTTTTTT.

The V gene is TRBV7-2, the J gene TRBJ2-4; 9 bases fit TRBD2. The junction had 16 bases not matched to a gene; V was cut back by 1 base and J by 6 bases. The CDR3 runs to 19 residues. The germline V gene encodes CDR1 SGHTA and CDR2 FQGNSA. The CDR3 loop reads CASSLVVGLVAGDVNIQYF. DNA for the CDR3: TGTGCCAGCAGCTTAGTAGTGGGACTGGTAGCGGGGGACGTAAACATTCAGTACTTC.

The chain uses TRBV20-1 and TRBJ2-1; D is ambiguous. The length of the CDR3 is 13 residues. CDR1 and CDR2 (germline): DFQATT, SNEGSKA (reference sequence). V was trimmed by 1 base and J by 6 bases, leaving 10 bases between them. CDR3 in DNA: TGCAGTGCTAGAGGGGAACATTTCAATGAGCAGTTCTTC. It yields the protein CSARGEHFNEQFF.

A single count supports this clonotype. The CDR3 protein is CASRATGPPQHF. The CDR3 DNA is TGTGCCAGTAGGGCAACTGGGCCTCCCCAGCATTTT. This chain connects TRBV19 to TRBJ1-5; D not certain. CDR3 length: 12 amino acids. Germline loops: CDR1 LNHDA, CDR2 SQIVND (reference sequence). V was pared by 6 bases and J by 10 bases, with 13 bases between.

By share of the sample, this clonotype is medium-sized. This chain uses TRBV28 with TRBJ1-5; tentatively, D is TRBD1 (6 bases). CDR1 is MDHEN and CDR2 is SYDVKM in the germline V gene. The CDR3 has 13 residues. The V end was cut by 3 bases, the J end by 6 bases, with 9 bases between. In DNA, the CDR3 is TGTGCCAGCAGTTTGTCGGGGGCTCAGCCCCAGCATTTT. This gives the protein CASSLSGAQPQHF.

V is TRBV5-1 and J is TRBJ2-5; D perhaps matches TRBD1 (5 bases). The length of the CDR3 is 13 residues. Germline CDR1 is SGHRS and CDR2 is YFSETQ. Trimming took off 0 bases at V and 7 bases at J, with 10 bases between the two ends. CDR3 DNA sequence: TGCGCCAGCAGCTTGGAAGGGGAAGCGACCCAGTACTTC. Translation gives CASSLEGEATQYF.

CDR3 region: CASSPTSENYGYTF. In nucleotides, the CDR3 is TGTGCCAGCAGTCCGACAAGCGAAAACTATGGCTACACCTTC. The V and J genes are TRBV27 and TRBJ1-2; D unclear. The CDR3 covers 14 residues. Trimming took off 5 bases at V and 2 bases at J, with 12 bases between the two ends. Germline CDR1 is MNHEY and CDR2 is SMNVEV (reference sequence).

This chain joins TRBV6-2 or TRBV6-3 and TRBJ2-3, with unresolved D. The CDR3 covers 15 residues. V shed 0 bases and J shed 2 bases, with 9 bases lying between them. The germline V gene encodes CDR1 MNHEY and CDR2 SVGEGT. CDR3 in amino acids: CASSYSTRPTDTQYF. As DNA, the CDR3 is TGTGCCAGCAGTTACTCGACACGGCCCACAGATACGCAGTATTTT.

The rearrangement joins TRBV9 to TRBJ2-1; D remains unclear. Trimming left V 1 base short and J 0 bases short, with 11 bases between. CDR1 is SGDLS and CDR2 is YYNGEE in the germline V gene. The CDR3 sequence is 16 residues long. The CDR3 DNA follows: TGTGCCAGCAGCGTAAGGGCCTTCAGCTCCTACAATGAGCAGTTCTTC. It translates to CASSVRAFSSYNEQFF. Full variable domain (rest looked up from reference TRBV9 and TRBJ2-1): DSGVTQTPKHLITATGQRVTLRCSPRSGDLSVYWYQQSLDQGLQFLIQYYNGEERAKGNILERFSAQQFPDLHSELNLSSLELGDSALYFCASSVRAFSSYNEQFFGPGTRLTVL.

The chain carries TRBV20-1 and TRBJ1-1, with TRBD1 matching over 8 bases. With V trimmed by 5 bases and J by 1 base, 6 bases remained unmatched. Germline V gene data show CDR1 as DFQATT and CDR2 as SNEGSKA (reference sequence). CDR3 length equals 14 residues. The CDR3 is CSALTGTGNTEAFF. CDR3 coding DNA: TGCAGTGCTCTGACCGGGACAGGGAACACTGAAGCTTTCTTT.

V is TRBV30 and J is TRBJ2-5; the D call may be TRBD1 or TRBD2 (5 bases each). V was trimmed by 0 bases and J by 0 bases, leaving 17 bases between them. Germline CDR1 and CDR2: GTSNPN and SVGIG (reference sequence). This CDR3 is built from 17 residues. CDR3 bases: TGTGCCTGGAGTGTACTAAATTCGGAGGACAACCAAGAGACCCAGTACTTC. It specifies CAWSVLNSEDNQETQYF.